The present entry profiles one TCR beta chain with its context. Source study methods: Amplification of reference gene primers provided the estimated nucleated cell counts. Sequencing was performed with immunoSEQ multiplex PCR; in TCRdb, only in-frame clones are kept and a portion is missing. From that table come the V and J calls and clone size; the DNA was used to work out D and trimming. In the table there are 200,000 to 300,000 clones, around 86% of which are singletons. This entry belongs to a study of blood T cell repertoires in COVID-19. The junction had 8 bases not matched to a gene; V was cut back by 6 bases and J by 6 bases. Germline CDR1 and CDR2: MNHEY and SVGAGI. This CDR3 comprises 14 residues.

The TCR was taken from a woman aged 25 to 39 who had recovered from COVID-19. The sequencing sample was made of peripheral blood. V and J are TRBV6-5 and TRBJ2-5, with 9 bases that match TRBD1. The CDR3 coding sequence is TGTGCCAGCAGGAGGACTGGGACAGGGCAGACCCAGTACTTC. Its translation: CASRRTGTGQTQYF.